This is a list of T cell receptor beta chains from one sample in a study of blood T cell repertoires in COVID-19. The repertoire was sequenced with immunoSEQ multiplex PCR; TCRdb's copy has only in-frame clones and lacks some. The sample gives around 250,000 clones, 86% of which show up once; about 2.2% is in the top ten. Input material: peripheral blood. These receptors came from a man aged 30 to 45 who had recovered from COVID-19. CDR3s include the opening cysteine and the closing phenylalanine or tryptophan. The D gene is left open where the match is weak. The size field is filled for only some rows; it gives once, few, many or a size class.

j_call clone_size d_call v_call cdr3_nt cdr3_aa
TRBJ2-7 . TRBD1 TRBV13 TGTGCCAGCAGCCTGGACAGGGTCGACGAGCAGTACTTC CASSLDRVDEQYF
TRBJ2-5 . TRBD2 TRBV5-4 TGTGCCAGCAGCCTTGGACTAGCGGGGGGGTACCAAGAGACCCAGTACTTC CASSLGLAGGYQETQYF
TRBJ2-1 . TRBD2 TRBV6-5 TGTGCCAGCAGTCCTCCGGGACTACAGGCTGAGCAGTTCTTC CASSPPGLQAEQFF
TRBJ1-1 once . TRBV3-1/TRBV3-2 TGTGCCAGCAGCCAAGGGGAGGCCACTGAAGCTTTCTTT CASSQGEATEAFF
TRBJ1-2 . . TRBV9 TGTGCCAGCAGCGTACCAGAAGAAACCCAAACCTATGGCTACACCTTC CASSVPEETQTYGYTF
TRBJ2-7 few . TRBV9 TGTGCCAGCAGCGTAGGACTGACTCCGATCGAGCAGTACTTC CASSVGLTPIEQYF
TRBJ2-1 . . TRBV11-2 TGTGCCAGCAGCTTATCGGGGAAGTACAATGAGCAGTTCTTC CASSLSGKYNEQFF
TRBJ2-7 . . TRBV27 TGTGCCAGCAGTTTACCCCGGGACATCCCCTACGAGCAGTACTTC CASSLPRDIPYEQYF
TRBJ1-4 . . TRBV19 TGTGCCAGTGGGATACAGGGAGCTAATGAAAAACTGTTTTTT CASGIQGANEKLFF
TRBJ2-1 . TRBD1 TRBV10-3 TGTGCCATCAGTGAGCCCCAGGGGGTCGCCTACAATGAGCAGTTCTTC CAISEPQGVAYNEQFF
TRBJ1-5 . TRBD1 TRBV28 TGTGCCAGCACTCGGATCCGGGACAGGGGCAATAGCAATCAGCCCCAGCATTTT CASTRIRDRGNSNQPQHF
TRBJ2-1 once TRBD2 TRBV7-6 TGTGCCAGCAGCTTACAGGAGCGGGGGGGCAGGTGGAATGAGCAGTTCTTC CASSLQERGGRWNEQFF
TRBJ1-1 . . TRBV19 TGTGCCAGTAGTTCCGGTGTGAACACTGAAGCTTTCTTT CASSSGVNTEAFF